This T cell receptor beta chain came from a study of shared clonotypes between healthy human individuals (dated by TCRdb to about 2020). Concerning the study at large: A few men and two women, aged 18 to 49 years, made up the cohort. Blood TCR repertoires of five healthy adults were deeply sequenced to estimate repertoire size and the extent of clonotype sharing between individuals. Per donor, leukapheresis produced somewhere between about 0.94 and 9 billion PBMCs. For each donor, CD4 naive and CD4 memory were each run on three plates, CD8 naive on two plates, and CD8 memory on one plate. Libraries were prepared and TCR repertoires were sequenced by different laboratories using diverse techniques, in order to increase sequencing depth and limit assay-specific biases. What the work shows at the level of the full study, not this receptor alone: Clonotypes shared by all four sorted-subset donors showed higher generation probabilities than non-shared clonotypes. Sampling was restricted to blood, and TCR repertoires in tissues likely differ from the TCR repertoires found in blood. Across a handful of donors, approximately 5% of naive CD4, roughly 3.5% of naive CD8, approximately 2.5% of memory CD4, and under 0.45% of memory CD8 clonotypes were shared. Pairwise subsampling indicated that sequencing depth was expected to affect the degree of clonotype sharing among donors. The genetic and exposure-history diversity represented was limited by the small number of donors. Rarefaction of sorted-subset datasets indicated incomplete sequencing despite the large sequencing depth. Naive subsets generally had larger estimated clonotype richness than memory subsets.

The donors were healthy, HIV-negative adults with no recently reported acute infections or vaccinations. All donors were Caucasian adults living in Nashville, Tennessee, USA. CD4+ T cells were enriched by magnetic negative selection; naive cells were then positively selected on CD45RA, and the negative fraction formed the memory subset. Blood was obtained by leukapheresis, after which PBMCs were separated by Ficoll-Histopaque density gradient centrifugation and cryopreserved in liquid nitrogen vapor phase. Analytical flow cytometry was used to check the purity and quantity of every magnetically sorted T cell population. Genomic DNA was isolated from every sorted fraction and measured by UV absorbance on a Nanodrop 2000c. In regard to this clone: Which antigen it targets is not known. The input lacks base qualities; no much larger clone sits a single base away. The sample contains more than one DNA sequence encoding this CDR3.

Using the deep immunoSEQ assay, TCR CDR3 regions were amplified from genomic DNA by multiplex PCR. Genomic DNA extracted from each cell subset was distributed evenly over all wells of several immunoSEQ 96-well plates, and each plate served as one replicate. For sorted subsets, around 200 ng genomic DNA, equal to some 28,000 T cell genomes, was loaded into each replicate PCR. The purified libraries were quantified using a Qubit 3.0 fluorometer, sized with a Bioanalyzer 2100, and then quantified again using the KAPA Library Quantification kit. Every immunoSEQ 96-well plate was sequenced on a dedicated single-read 150-cycle Illumina NextSeq 550 flow cell. The source study handled its data this way. Because only junctional sequences without quality scores were contained in the immunoSEQ output, filtering matching that applied to full-length reads could not be performed. To assign V/J genes and CDR3, sequences were annotated against IMGT germline references using PyIR, a Python wrapper for IgBLAST v1.9. Any read was removed if the V/J assignment was weak (E-value above 1e-6), the CDR3 was missing, or the read contained stop codons, out-of-frame junctions, or ambiguous translated residues. A V3J clonotype was defined by an identical inferred V gene, J gene, and CDR3 amino acid sequence. To compute the percentage overlap between repertoires, the number of shared unique clonotypes was divided by the size of the smaller repertoire. Repertoire richness was assessed with RTK rarefaction, the Chao1 estimator, and Recon v2.1 estimates of unobserved clonotypes. Generation probabilities for all TCRbeta clonotypes obtained by the gDNA method from a handful of donors were computed using OLGA. TCRdb obtained this table from immuneACCESS and retained in-frame rearrangements with V and J assigned. These tables miss some clones; where compared with another copy, unresolved V genes account for less than half of the shortfall, and the remainder is unexplained. From that table come the V and J calls and clone size; the DNA was used to work out D and trimming. Here the sample has some 1.5 million clones; roughly 97% occur a single time. The ten most abundant clones make up about 1% of the sample.

The CDR3 numbers 16 residues from cysteine through phenylalanine. The retained sequence is limited to the CDR3, 48 bases, with the frame set at the first base. CDR1 SGDLS and CDR2 YYNGEE are derived from the germline V gene. Trimming accounts for 4 bases at V and 0 bases at J, while the number of junction bases matched to no gene is 8. This receptor was obtained from a man aged 25 to 45 in good health. The rearrangement combines TRBV9 with TRBJ2-3; 7 central bases correspond to TRBD2. What was sequenced was naive CD4+ T cells sorted from blood. This sample's cell subset or site label indicates: CD45RA+ positively selected. The encoded CDR3 is CASSPRLAPSTDTQYF. The sequenced DNA: TGTGCCAGCAGCCCCCGACTAGCCCCTAGCACAGATACGCAGTATTTT.